Listed here are 7 T cell receptor beta chains from one sample, sequenced in a study of T cells in Graves' hyperthyroidism and ophthalmopathy. Regions amplified from RNA transcripts were the TCR beta CDR3 regions. HTBI primers were employed in a first-round RT-PCR of the TCR CDR3. TCRdb reanalysed the multiplex PCR reads using MiXCR and keeps one entry per CDR3 protein. The sample carries 620,000 or so distinct CDR3 sequences, about 15% recorded once. The sequencing sample was made of blood. The receptors were sampled from a woman aged 50 to 60 with Graves' ophthalmopathy.

This rearrangement joins TRBV4-3 to TRBJ1-5; D might be TRBD1 (6 bases). Trimming pared 0 bases from V and 0 bases from J, leaving 9 bases between. CDR1 is LGHNA and CDR2 is YSLEER in the germline V gene. The CDR3 contains 16 residues. CDR3 bases: TGCGCCAGCAGCCAAGATCCAGGGGCTAGCAATCAGCCCCAGCATTTT. Its translation: CASSQDPGASNQPQHF.

Only a few counts were recorded for this clonotype. The V and J genes are TRBV24-1 and TRBJ1-1, with 7 bases matching TRBD1. Germline loops: CDR1 KGHDR, CDR2 SFDVKD. CDR3 length equals 14 residues. V gave up 3 bases and J gave up 7 bases; unmatched junction bases: 7. This chain's CDR3 is CATSDRDRQNEAFF. The CDR3 region has the DNA TGTGCCACCAGTGATAGGGACAGACAGAATGAAGCTTTCTTT.

This clonotype has a count of ten or more. The chain is built from TRBV5-1 and TRBJ2-3, with D perhaps matching TRBD1 (6 bases). Germline lookup yields CDR1 SGHRS and CDR2 YFSETQ. This CDR3 region has 15 residues. Trimming took 4 bases from V and 2 from J, leaving 14 bases between them. CDR3: CASSVGRTATDTQYF. The CDR3 nucleotides are TGCGCCAGCAGCGTTGGCCGGACAGCCACAGATACGCAGTATTTT.

This clonotype was seen many times. V usage is TRBV18 and J usage is TRBJ2-5; D gene uncertain. The CDR3 totals 14 residues. V was shortened by 0 bases and J by 2 bases, with 7 bases between the two germline ends. The V gene's germline CDR1 is KGHSH and CDR2 LQKENI. CDR3 loop: CASSPPSQQETQYF. Here the CDR3 DNA reads TGTGCCAGCTCACCACCGAGTCAGCAAGAGACCCAGTACTTC.

This clonotype was counted ten times or more. The chain uses TRBV28 and TRBJ2-5, with 11 bases matching TRBD2. J gave up 5 bases and V 2 bases, and 10 bases lay outside the gene matches. Germline assignment: CDR1 MDHEN and CDR2 SYDVKM. This CDR3 is built from 17 residues. The CDR3 loop is CASSLPLTSGKGETQYF. The CDR3 coding sequence is TGTGCCAGCAGTTTACCCCTGACTAGCGGGAAGGGTGAGACCCAGTACTTC.

With respect to this clonotype: With a much larger clone just one base away, this may be a read error. The chain combines TRBV28 with TRBJ2-2, with unresolved D. Germline CDR1 and CDR2: MDHEN and SYDVKM. Deletions cut 7 bases from V and 1 base from J, with 10 bases between. The CDR3 contains 14 residues. CDR3 loop: CASIPVGNTGELFF. CDR3 coding DNA: TGTGCCAGCATCCCTGTAGGGAACACCGGGGAGCTGTTTTTT.

This clonotype was observed at least ten times. J is TRBJ2-7 and V is TRBV2; 13 nucleotides align to TRBD2. The CDR3 sequence is 14 residues long. From germline, CDR1 is SNHLY and CDR2 FYNNEI. The trim removed 4 bases at V and 4 bases at J, leaving 1 base unmatched. CDR3 protein: CASSGTSGSYEQYF. The CDR3 region has the DNA TGTGCCAGCAGTGGGACTAGCGGGAGTTACGAGCAGTACTTC.